The rows below give T cell receptor beta chains drawn from one sample of a study of Ad26.COV2.S vaccination and SARS-CoV-2 variants. Libraries were prepared by immunoSEQ multiplex PCR; TCRdb keeps only in-frame clonotypes and omits some of them. This table has approximately 300,000 clones, roughly 86% appearing once. This material consisted of peripheral blood, taken in a trial of Ad26.COV2.S vaccine versus placebo. The receptors come from a person aged 18-60 years who received the Ad26.COV2.S COVID-19 vaccine or a placebo. Each CDR3 is given with its conserved first and last residue. A row's size may be missing; if present it is once, few, many or a size class.

abundance	j_gene	v_gene	CDR3aa
.	TRBJ1-1	TRBV10-3	CAIQRDRGVSGTEAFF
.	TRBJ1-5	TRBV6-4	CASSRDSEGTQHF
.	TRBJ1-6	TRBV19	CASSIDLRGNSPLHF
.	TRBJ1-2	TRBV7-4	CASSLGRGWYYGYTF
.	TRBJ2-2	TRBV2	CASSESGGGTGELFF
.	TRBJ2-7	TRBV2	CASSWDLSSYEQYF
.	TRBJ2-6	TRBV3-1/TRBV3-2	CASSRRERGSSGANVLTF
few	TRBJ1-6	TRBV7-2	CASRGGFSSYNSPLHF
.	TRBJ2-1	TRBV7-6	CASSPGIGWGAEQFF
few	TRBJ2-7	TRBV27	CASSLSTGDSYEQYF
.	TRBJ1-2	TRBV28	CASITGKYGYTF
.	TRBJ2-2	TRBV11-2	CASSPPRGTGELFF
.	TRBJ1-1	TRBV5-1	CASSLIVGNTEAFF
.	TRBJ1-1	TRBV29-1	CSVARDRATEAFF
once	TRBJ2-5	TRBV11-2	CASSSTRQETQYF
.	TRBJ1-1	TRBV6-5	CASSYPLTEAFF
.	TRBJ1-2	TRBV5-4	CASSLAGQAFYGYTF
.	TRBJ2-7	TRBV18	CASSLGRDSVYEQYF
once	TRBJ2-5	TRBV29-1	CSVVSGGGETQYF
few	TRBJ1-2	TRBV19	CASSVQVNYGYTF
.	TRBJ2-7	TRBV6-2/TRBV6-3	CASSVTGPYEQYF
.	TRBJ1-2	TRBV19	CASSIVAGFYGYTF
.	TRBJ2-3	TRBV6-5	CASRTGSTDTQYF
few	TRBJ2-6	TRBV2	CASSESPRASGANVLTF
once	TRBJ2-3	TRBV19	CASRLAGYTDTQYF
.	TRBJ1-5	TRBV2	CASSDRDQQPQHF
.	TRBJ1-1	TRBV7-2	CASSLVGDRGTEAFF
.	TRBJ1-2	TRBV5-6	CASSPWGNYGYTF
once	TRBJ1-2	TRBV5-1	CASSFGGDYGYTF
.	TRBJ1-2	TRBV3-1/TRBV3-2	CASSQDGPDRGGYTF
.	TRBJ1-1	TRBV7-9	CASSLQENTEAFF
.	TRBJ2-7	TRBV19	CASSIERGYEQYF
.	TRBJ1-5	TRBV3-1/TRBV3-2	CASSQGNSNQPQHF
once	TRBJ1-1	TRBV30	CAWRPRTIMNTEAFF
.	TRBJ2-5	TRBV2	CASVRQGRQETQYF
.	TRBJ2-3	TRBV18	CASSPPQIATDTQYF
.	TRBJ1-1	TRBV3-1/TRBV3-2	CASSQGSTATEAFF
.	TRBJ1-2	TRBV11-3	CASSSETGENQRGYTF
.	TRBJ1-2	TRBV5-1	CASSLPGTGGKGYTF
.	TRBJ2-7	TRBV6-5	CASRTAYEQYF
.	TRBJ2-5	TRBV5-4	CASSLETSMETQYF
.	TRBJ2-1	TRBV5-1	CASSPRGTGYNEQFF
.	TRBJ2-7	TRBV19	CASSPLGGQVNYEQYF
once	TRBJ1-5	TRBV19	CASSLTPGQGYQPQHF
.	TRBJ2-7	TRBV19	CASRESGTGKDEQYF
once	TRBJ1-1	TRBV10-3	CAISDQGMNTEAFF